This T cell receptor (beta chain) came from a study of OX40 agonist ivuxolimab in advanced cancers. Turning to the overall study: Ivuxolimab was a fully human IgG2 agonistic monoclonal antibody targeting the costimulatory receptor OX40 (CD134). Intravenous ivuxolimab was administered to patients every 2 weeks at six dose levels: 0.01, 0.1, 0.3, 1.5, 3 and 10 mg/kg. Of the roughly 50 dose-escalation patients, hepatocellular carcinoma was present in around 20, melanoma in around 15, renal cell carcinoma in 9 and head and neck cancer in 9. In the dose-escalation cohort, around four fifths of patients were male, and the mean age was around 60 years, with a range of roughly 20 to 85. Patients were allowed to have had prior anti-PD-1, anti-PD-L1 or anti-CTLA-4 therapy, and 40% to 45% of the dose-escalation patients had been treated with checkpoint inhibitors. Partial responses were achieved by three dose-escalation patients, of whom one had hepatocellular carcinoma and two had cutaneous melanoma. Peripheral TCRbeta sequencing was intended to test whether TCR sequence diversity was altered and clonal T-cell expansion was caused by ivuxolimab. The monotherapy dose-escalation portion (N of about 50 patients) of the phase I ivuxolimab trial is reported in the paper. Overall study results and their limits: In partial responders in the 0.1-3.0 mg/kg groups, normalized peripheral clonal expansion was found to be among the lowest, especially among CD8+ T cells. Low levels of normalized T-cell clonal expansion were also seen in some patients who did not respond. After ivuxolimab, CD8+ T cells had more expanded clones than CD4+ T cells on average. Clonal expansion of both CD4+ and CD8+ blood T cells was observed from baseline to week 6 at doses 0.1 to 3.0 mg/kg. Antigen specificity was not determined for the clonally expanded peripheral T cells.

As to this clone: The clone's antigen remains unknown. No base quality values were provided; no much bigger clone lies one nucleotide off.

Genomic DNA was isolated from the sorted cells so that the TCRbeta CDR3 region could be sequenced. The immunoSEQ Assay was used to sequence the TCRbeta CDR3 regions. This immuneACCESS table, as held by TCRdb, lists in-frame sequences with V and J called but not all clones. Of the missing ones, under half trace to an unresolved V gene in checked studies; the others have no known cause. In this sample the table shows roughly 20,000 clones, roughly 74% of which occur a single time. Clones ranked in the top ten supply about 26% of the sample. The trial excluded patients who had a history of autoimmune disease or who were on systemic immunosuppression. Peripheral blood for TCR sequencing was collected from all dose cohorts at baseline, on cycle 4 day 1, and on cycle 7 day 1. The samples were taken from a phase I, first-in-human, multicenter, open-label dose-escalation trial of ivuxolimab. Adults with locally advanced or metastatic melanoma, renal cell carcinoma, hepatocellular carcinoma or head and neck squamous cell carcinoma were enrolled in the trial. Before TCR sequencing, CD4+ T cells and CD8+ T cells from peripheral blood were sorted into separate populations.

The CDR3, from cysteine to phenylalanine, totals 16 residues. The only DNA kept is the CDR3, 48 bases in frame from the first base. Trimming leaves V shorter by 5 bases and J shorter by 10 bases, with the junction holding 9 bases beyond the gene matches. CDR1 and CDR2 (LNHNV, YYDKDF) derive from the germline V gene (reference sequence). The rearrangement joined TRBV15 to TRBJ1-6, and 12 bases in between align with TRBD1. Here the sequenced sample was CD4+ or CD8+ T cells sorted from blood, taken in a trial of the OX40 agonist ivuxolimab. This TCR was recovered from an adult with an advanced solid tumor such as melanoma, head and neck, liver or kidney cancer. The sequenced DNA: TGTGCCACCAGCGCCCCCGGGACAGGGGGCAGGTCACCCCTCCACTTT. This codes for CATSAPGTGGRSPLHF.